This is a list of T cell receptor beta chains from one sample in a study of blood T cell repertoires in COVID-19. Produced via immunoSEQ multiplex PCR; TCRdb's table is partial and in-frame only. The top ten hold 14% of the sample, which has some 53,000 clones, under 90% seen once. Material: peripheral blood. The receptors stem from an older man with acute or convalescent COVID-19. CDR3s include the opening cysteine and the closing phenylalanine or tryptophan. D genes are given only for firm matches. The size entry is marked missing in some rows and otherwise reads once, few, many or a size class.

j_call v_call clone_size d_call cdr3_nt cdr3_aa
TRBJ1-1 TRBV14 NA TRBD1 TGTGCCAGCAGCCAAACGGGACAGGGGGCTGAAGCTTTCTTT CASSQTGQGAEAFF
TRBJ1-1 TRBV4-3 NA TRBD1 TGCGCCAGCAGCAGGACAGGGGATGGCACTGAAGCTTTCTTT CASSRTGDGTEAFF
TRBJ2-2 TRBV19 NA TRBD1 TGTGCCAGTAAGAGGACAGGGGACACCGGGGAGCTGTTTTTT CASKRTGDTGELFF
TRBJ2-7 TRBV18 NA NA TGTGCCAGCTCACCGATGTTACTTAACTCCTCCCCAAGCGAGCAGTACTTC CASSPMLLNSSPSEQYF
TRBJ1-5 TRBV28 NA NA TGTGCCAGTACAGACAGCAATAGCAATCAGCCCCAGCATTTT CASTDSNSNQPQHF
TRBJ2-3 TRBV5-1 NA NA TGCGCCAGCAGCACGGACGGGACTAGCACAGATACGCAGTATTTT CASSTDGTSTDTQYF
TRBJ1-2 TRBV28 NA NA TGTGCCAGTCTTGTGGAGGGGAGAGTTCAGGGCTACACCTTC CASLVEGRVQGYTF
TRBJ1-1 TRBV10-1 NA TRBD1 TGCGCCATCTACCGAGGGGGCGAGGGGTACACTGAAGCTTTCTTT CAIYRGGEGYTEAFF
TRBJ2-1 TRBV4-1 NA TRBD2 TGCGCCAGCAGCCAAGGACTAGCGGGGGGTAGGGATGAGCAGTTCTTC CASSQGLAGGRDEQFF
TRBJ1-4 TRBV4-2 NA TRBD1 TGTGCCAGCAGCCGAACGCAGGGGGGTGAAAAACTGTTTTTT CASSRTQGGEKLFF
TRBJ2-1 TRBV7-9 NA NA TGTGCCAGCAGCTTAGTAGCGGAGGATGAGCAGTTCTTC CASSLVAEDEQFF
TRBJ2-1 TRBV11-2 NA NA TGTGCCAGCAGCTTAGTGGGCGGAGGGGGCAGGAATGAGCAGTTCTTC CASSLVGGGGRNEQFF
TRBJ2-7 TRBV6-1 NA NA TGTGCCAGCAGTGAACAGGGGAGTATGGGGGAGCAGTACTTC CASSEQGSMGEQYF
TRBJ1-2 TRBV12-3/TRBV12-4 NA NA TGTGCCAGCAGTTTGCAGGCTGGCGGCTACACCTTC CASSLQAGGYTF
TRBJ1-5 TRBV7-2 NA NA TGTGCCAGCAGCATCCGTGAAGCTCAGCCCCAGCATTTT CASSIREAQPQHF
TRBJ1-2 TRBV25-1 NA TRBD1 TGTGCCAGCAGTGATTGGTCCGGACAGGGGATTAAGTATGGCTACACCTTC CASSDWSGQGIKYGYTF
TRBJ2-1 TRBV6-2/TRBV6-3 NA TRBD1 TGTGCCAGCAGTTACTCAGTCGGGGACAGGGGGGGGAATGAGCAGTTCTTC CASSYSVGDRGGNEQFF
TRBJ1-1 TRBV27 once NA TGTGCCAGCAGGTGGGGTCAGGGATTTGAAGCTTTCTTT CASRWGQGFEAFF
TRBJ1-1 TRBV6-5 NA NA TGTGCCAGCAGTTTCAGAGGGAACACTGAAGCTTTCTTT CASSFRGNTEAFF
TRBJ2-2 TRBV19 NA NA TGTGCCAGTAGGGCCGGAAGGGGATATAACACCGGGGAGCTGTTTTTT CASRAGRGYNTGELFF
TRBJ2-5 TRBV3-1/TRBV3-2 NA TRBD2 TGTGCCAGCAGCCTTAGCGGGGGTGAGAAGACCCAGTACTTC CASSLSGGEKTQYF
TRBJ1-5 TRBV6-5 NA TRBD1 TGTGCCAGCAGGCGACGACAGGGCCATCAGCCCCAGCATTTT CASRRRQGHQPQHF
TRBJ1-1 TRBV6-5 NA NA TGTGCCAGCAACCCAGGATTTATGAACACTGAAGCTTTCTTT CASNPGFMNTEAFF
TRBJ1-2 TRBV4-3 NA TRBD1 TGCGCCAGCAGCCAAGGGGTCCACGGGACAGTGGGGTTTGGCTACACCTTC CASSQGVHGTVGFGYTF
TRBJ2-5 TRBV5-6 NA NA TGTGCCAGCAGCTTCAGAGAGACCCAGTACTTC CASSFRETQYF
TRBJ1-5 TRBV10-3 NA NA TGTGCCATCAGGGCACACGATCAGCCCCAGCATTTT CAIRAHDQPQHF
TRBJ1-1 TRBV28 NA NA TGTGCCAGCATCTACCCCCCGGGAGCGAGCACTGAAGCTTTCTTT CASIYPPGASTEAFF
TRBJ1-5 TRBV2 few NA TGTGCCAGCAGGGGCCTCCAGAGAAATCAGCCCCAGCATTTT CASRGLQRNQPQHF
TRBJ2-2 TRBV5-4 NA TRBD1 TGTGCCAGCAGCCCCAGGACAGGGGGCGCAGCCGGGGAGCTGTTTTTT CASSPRTGGAAGELFF
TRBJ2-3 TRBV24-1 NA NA TGTGCCACCAGTGATTTGCAGACAGGGAGGCGTGATACGCAGTATTTT CATSDLQTGRRDTQYF
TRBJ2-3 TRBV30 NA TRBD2 TGTGCCTGGAGTGGGGCGATAGCGGGAGTTCGGGGAGATACGCAGTATTTT CAWSGAIAGVRGDTQYF
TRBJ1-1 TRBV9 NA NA TGTGCCAGCAGCGCGACAGACGGCACTGAAGCTTTCTTT CASSATDGTEAFF
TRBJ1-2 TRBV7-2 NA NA TGTGCCAGCAGCTCCTCCACGGGTTTGTACGGCTACACCTTC CASSSSTGLYGYTF
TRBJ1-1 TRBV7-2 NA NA TGTGCCAGCAGCTTAGTTCGTAGAGAAGCTTTCTTT CASSLVRREAFF
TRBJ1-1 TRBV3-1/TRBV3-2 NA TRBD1 TGTGCCAGCAGCCAGGGAGCTACAGGGGGCATAACTGAAGCTTTCTTT CASSQGATGGITEAFF
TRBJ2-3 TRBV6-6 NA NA TGTGCCAGCCAGCGGGTTGACGCAGATACGCAGTATTTT CASQRVDADTQYF
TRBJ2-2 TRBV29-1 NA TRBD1 TGCAGCGTTGGTGGGACAGGGGGCGTGGGTGCCCGACTGGGCACCGGGGAGCTGTTTTTT CSVGGTGGVGARLGTGELFF
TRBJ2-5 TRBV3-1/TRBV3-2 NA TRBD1 TGTGCCAGCAGCCAAGCGAGTCGTCGGTCAGGGGGCCGCCAAGAGACCCAGTACTTC CASSQASRRSGGRQETQYF
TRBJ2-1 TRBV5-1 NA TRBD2 TGCGCCAGCAGCTTGTTATTCGCGGGAGAATATTACAATGAGCAGTTCTTC CASSLLFAGEYYNEQFF
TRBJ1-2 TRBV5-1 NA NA TGCGCCAGCAGCTTGCAAACAGGAGTATACTATGGCTACACCTTC CASSLQTGVYYGYTF
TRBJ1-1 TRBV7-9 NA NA TGTGCCAGCAGCACGGGTTTAAGGGAGCGCACTGAAGCTTTCTTT CASSTGLRERTEAFF
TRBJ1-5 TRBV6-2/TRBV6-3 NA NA TGTGCCAGCAGTTACGGAGGGAGTGGACAGCCCCAGCATTTT CASSYGGSGQPQHF
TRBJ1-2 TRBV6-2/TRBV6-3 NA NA TGTGCCAGCAGTTCGACAGACGCTAACTATGGCTACACCTTC CASSSTDANYGYTF
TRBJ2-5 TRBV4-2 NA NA TGTGCCAGCAGCCAAGCAAACAGGGAAATAGAGACCCAGTACTTC CASSQANREIETQYF
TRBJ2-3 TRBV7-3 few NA TGTGCCAGCAGCTCTAACGGACTGTACACAGATACGCAGTATTTT CASSSNGLYTDTQYF